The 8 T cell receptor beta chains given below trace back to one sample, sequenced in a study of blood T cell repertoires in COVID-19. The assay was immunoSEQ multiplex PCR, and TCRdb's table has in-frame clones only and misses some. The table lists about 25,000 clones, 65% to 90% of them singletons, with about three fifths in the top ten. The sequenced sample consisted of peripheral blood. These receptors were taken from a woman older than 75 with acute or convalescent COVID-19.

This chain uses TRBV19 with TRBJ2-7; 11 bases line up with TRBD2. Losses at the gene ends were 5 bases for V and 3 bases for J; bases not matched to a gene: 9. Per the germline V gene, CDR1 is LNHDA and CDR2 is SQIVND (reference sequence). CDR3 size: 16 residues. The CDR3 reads CASSSLVAGGSYEQYF. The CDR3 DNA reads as TGTGCCAGTAGTTCGCTGGTAGCGGGAGGGAGCTACGAGCAGTACTTC.

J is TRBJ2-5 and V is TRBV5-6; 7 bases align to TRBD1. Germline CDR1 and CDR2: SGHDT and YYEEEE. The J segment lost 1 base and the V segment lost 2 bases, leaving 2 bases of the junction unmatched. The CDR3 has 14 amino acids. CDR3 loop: CASSFRQGQETQYF. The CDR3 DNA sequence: TGTGCCAGCAGCTTTAGACAGGGCCAAGAGACCCAGTACTTC. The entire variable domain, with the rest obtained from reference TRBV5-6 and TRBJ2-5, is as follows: DAGVTQSPTHLIKTRGQQVTLRCSPKSGHDTVSWYQQALGQGPQFIFQYYEEEERQRGNFPDRFSGHQFPNYSSELNVNALLLGDSALYLCASSFRQGQETQYFGPGTRLLVL.

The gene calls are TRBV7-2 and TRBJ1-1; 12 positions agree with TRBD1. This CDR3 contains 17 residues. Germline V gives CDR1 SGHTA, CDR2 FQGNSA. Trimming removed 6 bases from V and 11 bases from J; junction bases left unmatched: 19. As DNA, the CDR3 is TGTGCCAGCAGTTTCGAACCGGGACAGGGGGCCGAGGAGCCGGCTTTCTTT. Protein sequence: CASSFEPGQGAEEPAFF.

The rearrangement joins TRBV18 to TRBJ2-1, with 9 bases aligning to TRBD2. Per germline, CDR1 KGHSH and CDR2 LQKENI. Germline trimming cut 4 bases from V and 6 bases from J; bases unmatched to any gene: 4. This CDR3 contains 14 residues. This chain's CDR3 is CASSQQRGANEQFF. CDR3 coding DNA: TGTGCCAGCTCACAACAGCGGGGGGCCAATGAGCAGTTCTTC.

As DNA, the CDR3 is TGTGCCAGCACCAGGTACACGGAAAGCTCCTACGAGCAGTACTTC. Translating it yields CASTRYTESSYEQYF. The chain carries TRBV11-3 and TRBJ2-7; no firm D call. Germline-derived CDR1 and CDR2 are SGHNT and YENEEA. This CDR3 is built from 15 residues. The V gene lost 7 bases and the J gene lost 0 bases, with 16 bases spanning the gap.

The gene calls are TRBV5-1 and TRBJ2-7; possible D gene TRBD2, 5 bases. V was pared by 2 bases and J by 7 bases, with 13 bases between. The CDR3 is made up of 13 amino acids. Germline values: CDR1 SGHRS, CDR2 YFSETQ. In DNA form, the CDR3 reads TGCGCCAGCAGCTTCAATCGGGATTGGGAGCAGTACTTC. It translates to CASSFNRDWEQYF.

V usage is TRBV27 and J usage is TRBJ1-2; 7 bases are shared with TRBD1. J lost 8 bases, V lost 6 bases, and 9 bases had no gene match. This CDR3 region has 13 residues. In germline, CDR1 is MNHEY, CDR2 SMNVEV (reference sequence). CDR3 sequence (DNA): TGTGCCAGCAGCGATCTAGGGGGCTGGGGCTACACCTTC. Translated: CASSDLGGWGYTF.

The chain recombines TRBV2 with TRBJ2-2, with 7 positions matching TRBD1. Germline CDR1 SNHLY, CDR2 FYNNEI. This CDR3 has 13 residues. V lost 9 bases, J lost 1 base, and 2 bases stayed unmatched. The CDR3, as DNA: TGTGCCAGTGGACAGGTGAACACCGGGGAGCTGTTTTTT. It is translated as CASGQVNTGELFF.